This T cell receptor (beta chain) was found in a study of T cells in Graves' hyperthyroidism and ophthalmopathy (dated by TCRdb to between 2018 and 2021). Some background on the complete study: Peripheral blood was collected at initial diagnosis, before any treatment. For training and testing, the approximately 92 patients in the discovery cohort were randomly divided in a 7:3 ratio. According to the paper, TCR Vbeta CDR3 sequencing was carried out on over 130 peripheral blood samples, which came from fewer than 50 ophthalmopathy, approximately 72 hyperthyroidism and approximately 17 progressor patients. To identify distinguishing TCR V-J signatures, a discovery cohort of roughly 100 patients was used, comprising 43 with Graves' ophthalmopathy and 57 with stable Graves' hyperthyroidism. An independent validation cohort of under 20 hyperthyroidism patients and approximately 17 patients who later progressed to ophthalmopathy tested prospective prediction of ophthalmopathy. After blood sampling, hyperthyroidism patients were treated with methimazole at a starting dose of 30 mg daily, and ophthalmopathy patients were treated with high-dose intravenous methylprednisolone. Thyroid tissue and blood T-cell repertoires from about six Graves' hyperthyroidism patients were also compared in the study. Paper-wide results and their limitations: In validation, the model predicted progression to ophthalmopathy a median of about 6.8 months before onset, with over 60% sensitivity and almost 75% specificity. Most expanded thyroid clonotypes (frequency above 0.001) were also found in blood, which suggests that blood repertoires may mirror thyroid immune responses. No statistical method was used to fix the sample size in advance, and group allocation was not hidden from the investigators. A 13 V-J signature model separated ophthalmopathy from stable hyperthyroidism, with roughly 88% sensitivity and 81.08% specificity in cross-validation and 80%/75% in testing.

In its sample, this clonotype was seen once. There is no known antigen for this receptor. Base-call qualities are not available, and no considerably larger clone is one nucleotide away. A lone read gives weak evidence. Stable Graves' hyperthyroidism was defined as the absence of progression to ophthalmopathy over 18 months of follow-up. Hyperthyroidism patients were aged 18 to 65 years and newly diagnosed, with disease duration of less than 2 months. Patients with uncontrolled infections, other autoimmune diseases, pregnancy or lactation were excluded. Clinical symptoms, serum thyroxine and TRAb, thyroid ultrasound, and orbital computed tomography formed the basis for the diagnoses. PBMCs were separated from about 10 ml of fresh peripheral blood using Ficoll-Paque density gradient centrifugation. Total RNA was extracted using Trizol reagent, and RNA quality was assessed on an Agilent 2100 Bioanalyzer.

TCR beta CDR3 regions were amplified from RNA transcripts. The TCR CDR3 was subjected to a first round of RT-PCR using the HTBI primer set and the Qiagen OneStep RT-PCR kit. A second multiplex PCR round built the libraries, followed by size selection and purification. Libraries were sequenced paired-end with 100 bp reads on an Illumina HiSeq2000. In the paper's pipeline: Raw data were processed with SOAPnuke, discarding reads with adapters, uncalled bases, mean Phred below 15, or no exact constant-primer or identifier match. COPE v1.2.5 was used to merge high-quality paired reads, and clonotypes were defined as unique nucleotide sequences. MiTCR v1.1 was used to align clonotypes to the IMGT TRBV, TRBD and TRBJ reference segments. Analysis was restricted to V-J combinations with a frequency above 0.0001, which covered roughly 99% of repertoires. The TCS score was defined as the ratio of F50 (clonal expansion) to E x V (chaos), calculated using BLOSUM62-based TCRdist between CDR3 peptides within each V-J. Welch's t-statistics and random forest reduced roughly 500 V-J features to about 12, which were used in a naive Bayes classifier (R e1071). TCRdb itself trimmed the public reads at Q25 with fastp, ran MiXCR and retained productive beta chains. Each CDR3 protein appears once, grouped with its most common genes and DNA. V and J calls and clone size were set by TCRdb, not the authors. The sample yields 210,000 or so distinct CDR3 sequences; approximately 17% were counted once. The ten largest clones take up around 52% of the sample.

V was cut back by 3 bases and J by 3 bases, leaving a gap of 3 bases between them. The germline V gene specifies SGDLS as CDR1 and YYNGEE as CDR2. From the cysteine through the phenylalanine, the CDR3 covers 12 amino acids. Only the CDR3 portion is preserved as DNA: 36 bases, with reading frame beginning at the first base. The chain links TRBV9 with TRBJ2-2; the D gene cannot be resolved reliably. The source material was blood. This clonotype originated in a man aged 50 to 60 with Graves' hyperthyroidism. CDR3 protein: CASSAHTGELFF. The nucleotides are TGTGCCAGCAGCGCGCACACCGGGGAGCTGTTTTTT.